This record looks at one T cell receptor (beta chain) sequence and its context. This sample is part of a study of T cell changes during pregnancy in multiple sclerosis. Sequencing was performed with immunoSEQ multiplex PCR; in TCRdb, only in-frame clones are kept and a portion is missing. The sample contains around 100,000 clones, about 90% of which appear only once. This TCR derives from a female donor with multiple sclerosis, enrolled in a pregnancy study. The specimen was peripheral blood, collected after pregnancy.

DNA for the CDR3: TGTGCCAGCAGCCCGGGGGAAGGGTCCCTCCCCGGGGAGCTGTTTTTT. Translated: CASSPGEGSLPGELFF. The chain has TRBV11-3 and TRBJ2-2; D may be TRBD2 (6 bases). V lost 5 bases and J lost 6, with 19 bases in between. This CDR3 has 16 residues. Per the germline V gene, CDR1 is SGHNT and CDR2 is YENEEA.